The 21 T cell receptor delta chains listed next were all sequenced from one sample in a study of γδ T cells in repeated Plasmodium falciparum infection. Bulk repertoires came from Vgamma9/Vdelta2+ or Vdelta2-negative gammadelta T cells flow-sorted from PBMC. TCRdb re-called the multiplex PCR reads using CATT. The data show over 55,000 delta-chain clones, about 1.5% seen once. Source material: gamma-delta T cells from blood. The receptors originated from a pool of human donors (malaria-infected and uninfected, not separated).

This clone was seen a few times. Only one base separates this from a far larger clonotype, so it likely reflects a read error. Other DNA sequences in this sample translate to the same CDR3. The chain joins TRDV1 to TRDJ1; TRDD3 agrees at 12 bases. As TCRdb names no J gene, one was assigned here on the basis of a DNA match to germline. Germline-derived CDR1 and CDR2 are TSWWSYY and QGS. This CDR3 is built from 26 residues. The CDR3 nucleotides are TGTGCCCTTGGGGAACCCTTTTTCTGTCGGCCCTTCCTAAACGGACTGGGGGATACCTTCACCGATAAACTCATCTTT. This encodes CALGEPFFCRPFLNGLGDTFTDKLIF.

Many counts were recorded for this clone. A read error likely explains why the TCRdb protein, taken from a much larger clone, differs from this DNA's translation at residue 7; the protein shown is translated from the DNA. This chain uses TRDV1 with TRDJ1; TRDD3 agrees at 10 bases. V dropped 0 bases and J dropped 1; count of bases not matched to a gene: 14. CDR3 length: 20 residues. CDR1 and CDR2 (germline): TSWWSYY, QGS. The CDR3 region is CALGELLFLRGIRSTDKLIF. CDR3 in DNA: TGTGCTCTTGGGGAACTTCTCTTCCTACGGGGGATACGATCCACCGATAAACTCATCTTT.

This clone was seen only a few times. The likely explanation is a read error, given a far larger clone one base away. Other DNA sequences in the same sample also yield this CDR3. The rearrangement joins TRDV3 to TRDJ1; 11 positions agree with TRDD3. The J gene is absent in TCRdb and was assigned here via DNA matching to germline. The CDR3 runs 20 residues. Germline assignment: CDR1 TVYSNPD and CDR2 GDNSRS (reference sequence). The CDR3 nucleotides are TGCGCCTTTTTGAACCCTCCTTGGGCCCGTGGGGGATACGCGTACGATAAACTCATCTTT. It specifies CAFLNPPWARGGYAYDKLIF. The entire variable domain, with the rest obtained from reference TRDV3 and TRDJ1, is as follows: CDKVTQSSPDQTVASGSEVVLLCTYDTVYSNPDLFWYRIRPDYSFQFVFYGDNSRSEGADFTQGRFSVKHILTQKAFHLVISPVRTEDSATYYCAFLNPPWARGGYAYDKLIFGKGTRVTVEP.

Turning to this clone: With only one base between it and a far larger clone, this is likely a read error. Other DNA variants within this sample encode the same CDR3. The CDR3 protein is CALGEFFRGDNGGLYTDKLIF. The CDR3 DNA sequence: TGTGCTCTTGGGGAATTTTTTCGTGGCGATAATGGGGGACTGTACACCGACAAACTCATCTTT. The V and J genes are TRDV1 and TRDJ1; 7 bases match TRDD3. The J gene, missing from TCRdb, was assigned here through DNA to germline matching. This CDR3 spans 21 amino acids. The germline V gene has CDR1 TSWWSYY and CDR2 QGS.

This clone was counted many times. The protein TCRdb gives is from a much larger clone and does not agree with this DNA's translation at residue 3, likely a read error; the protein shown here comes from the DNA. CDR3 in amino acids: CAPGEHWGLKLIF. Written as DNA, the CDR3 is TGTGCTCCTGGGGAACACTGGGGCCTTAAACTCATCTTT. The chain recombines TRDV1 with TRDJ1; the match to TRDD3 covers 7 bases. The germline V gene encodes CDR1 TSWWSYY and CDR2 QGS. The CDR3 consists of 13 residues.

This clone has a count of ten or more. The genes are TRDV1 and TRDJ1, with 8 bases aligning to TRDD3. The CDR3 extends over 19 amino acids. Germline CDR1 is TSWWSYY and CDR2 is QGS. The junction had 20 bases not matched to a gene; V was cut back by 5 bases and J by 3 bases. The chain's CDR3 is CALGKHSYFGGIWSDKLIF. CDR3 bases: TGTGCTCTTGGGAAGCACTCCTACTTCGGGGGGATATGGTCCGATAAACTCATCTTT.

This clone was found many times. This likely came from a read error, as a far larger clone is one base away. This CDR3 is also generated by other DNA sequences in the sample. The chain recombines TRDV1 with TRDJ1; TRDD3 matches 11 bases. Germline V gives CDR1 TSWWSYY, CDR2 QGS. The CDR3 spans 21 residues. The trim removed 5 bases at V and 1 base at J, leaving 21 bases unmatched. CDR3 protein: CALGLTFLPVLGDNPTDKLIF. Here the CDR3 DNA reads TGTGCTCTTGGGCTAACCTTCCTACCCGTACTGGGGGATAACCCCACCGATAAACTCATCTTT.

Turning to this clone: With a far larger clone one base away, a read error is the likely cause. Different DNA sequences within this sample yield the same CDR3. This sequence joins TRDV1 and TRDJ1; 9 bases are a match to TRDD3. TCRdb lists no J gene, so it was determined here by aligning the DNA to germline. Germline V gives CDR1 TSWWSYY, CDR2 QGS. CDR3 length: 25 residues. V was pared by 2 bases and J by 0 bases, with 31 bases of the junction left unmatched. Written as DNA, the CDR3 is TGTGCTCTTGGGGAAGCGGGCCTACACCTGGGGGATGAAGTGAGGAGGCCACTGTACACCGATAAACTCATCTTT. This encodes CALGEAGLHLGDEVRRPLYTDKLIF.

This clone has at least ten counts. TCRdb's entry gives the protein of a much larger clone, which mismatches this DNA's translation at residue 7, likely from a read error; the protein reported here is translated from the DNA. The chain joins TRDV1 to TRDJ1; D gene uncertain. There are 16 residues in the CDR3. Deletions cut 8 bases from V and 3 bases from J, with 22 bases between. In germline, CDR1 is TSWWSYY, CDR2 QGS. Here the CDR3 reads CALLTAARSSADKLIF. For the CDR3, the DNA is TGTGCTCTTCTGACCGCAGCAAGGAGTTCGGCCGATAAACTCATCTTT.

About this clone itself: This likely stems from a read error, as it lies one base from a far larger clone. Other DNA sequences in the same sample also yield this CDR3. This chain joins TRDV3 and TRDJ1; no firm D call. The CDR3 runs to 19 residues. The V end lost 0 bases, the J end lost 0 bases, and 26 bases lay between the germline ends. Per germline, CDR1 TVYSNPD and CDR2 GDNSRS (reference sequence). In DNA form, the CDR3 reads TGTGCCTTTAGTACCCGCGTATGGGACGGGAGATTATACACCGATAAACTCATCTTT. Residues: CAFSTRVWDGRLYTDKLIF.

At least ten counts were recorded for this clone. A far larger clone is only one base removed, so a read error is likely. This same CDR3 is encoded by further DNA sequences in the sample. The chain couples TRDV2 to TRDJ1; no clear D. CDR1 GEAIGNYY and CDR2 EKD come from the germline V gene. V lost 3 bases and J lost 0, with 10 bases in between. The CDR3 length is 14 residues. CDR3 protein: CACDALPDTDKLIF. The CDR3, as DNA: TGTGCCTGTGACGCTCTGCCAGACACCGATAAACTCATCTTT.

This clone was detected ten times or more. The protein given by TCRdb reflects a much larger clone and differs at residue 14 from this DNA's translation, likely from a read error; the protein shown is the DNA's translation. The rearrangement joins TRDV1 to TRDJ1; TRDD3 aligns across 7 bases. CDR1 is TSWWSYY, CDR2 QGS, per germline. CDR3 length equals 17 residues. The CDR3 protein is CALGEELGLRATDRLIF. For the CDR3, the DNA is TGTGCTCTTGGGGAAGAACTGGGGCTTAGGGCCACCGATAGACTCATCTTT.

In its sample, this clone was seen a few times. The TCRdb protein, from a much larger clone, departs from this DNA's translation at residue 6, likely by read error; the protein shown derives from the DNA. This chain links TRDV1 with TRDJ1; D may be TRDD2 or TRDD3 (8 bases each). No J segment appears in TCRdb, so it was assigned here by matching the sequence to germline. The germline CDR1 and CDR2 sequences are TSWWSYY and QGS. CDR3 length: 25 residues. Trimming took 2 bases from V and 0 from J, leaving 40 bases between them. The CDR3 reads CALGESTFLISFNDGGFRYTDKLIF. CDR3 in DNA: TGTGCTCTTGGGGAATCAACCTTCCTAATCTCTTTTAATGATGGGGGATTCCGGTACACCGATAAACTCATCTTT.

In this sample, this clone turned up a few times. A far larger clone is off by one base, so a read error is likely. Other DNA sequences in this sample translate to the same CDR3. The chain combines TRDV1 with TRDJ1; D uncertain. CDR3 length: 19 amino acids. Germline V gene data show CDR1 as TSWWSYY and CDR2 as QGS. This chain's CDR3 is CALGESPPLRPPYTDKLIF. The DNA for the CDR3 is TGTGCTCTTGGGGAAAGCCCCCCACTCCGTCCACCGTACACCGACAAACTCATCTTT.

In this sample, this clone turned up a few times. The protein given by TCRdb reflects a much larger clone and differs at residue 18 from this DNA's translation, likely from a read error; the protein shown is the DNA's translation. The V gene call is TRDV2, and the J gene call is absent; no check of the table's D call, TRDD3, against the DNA was made. Per germline, CDR1 GEAIGNYY and CDR2 EKD. This CDR3 is built from 20 residues. DNA for the CDR3: TGTGCCTGTGACACTCTTCCCGGGACTGGGGGTCTACTGGACACCGATAAACACATCTTT. This translates into CACDTLPGTGGLLDTDKHIF.

This clone is judged medium-sized. Other nucleotide sequences in the sample specify the same CDR3. The genes are TRDV2 and TRDJ1; perhaps TRDD3 as D (5 bases). The CDR3 runs 12 residues. Germline V CDR1 and CDR2: GEAIGNYY, EKD. V lost 0 bases and J 4 bases, leaving 5 bases between the germline ends. The CDR3: CACDTGGDKLIF. In DNA form, the CDR3 reads TGTGCCTGTGACACCGGGGGCGATAAACTCATCTTT.

This clone was observed a handful of times. A read error is likely here: a far larger clone is one base away. Other DNA sequences in the same sample also yield this CDR3. The chain is built from TRDV1 and TRDJ1; weak D call: TRDD2 (6 bases). The J gene is not listed in TCRdb, so it was assigned here from a DNA match to germline. This CDR3 comprises 23 residues. V lost 0 bases and J 0 bases, leaving 32 bases between the germline ends. The germline gives CDR1 TSWWSYY, CDR2 QGS. CDR3 in DNA: TGTGCTCTTGGGGAACTCCCACTCCTACGAGGGGGGTGGGATTCAGCGTACACCGATAAACTCATCTTT. Translation: CALGELPLLRGGWDSAYTDKLIF.

In regard to this clone: TCRdb's protein, taken from a much larger clone, differs from this DNA's translation at residue 16, likely owing to a read error; the protein displayed comes from the DNA. The J gene is TRDJ1, the V gene TRDV1, with 8 positions matching TRDD3. TCRdb gives no J gene; it was assigned here by matching the DNA to germline. This CDR3 has 24 residues. The V gene's germline CDR1 is TSWWSYY and CDR2 QGS. The V gene end was trimmed by 1 base and the J gene end by 2 bases; junction bases not matched to a gene: 30. CDR3 DNA: TGTGCTCTTGGGGAACCTAGGGTATCCGTCCGTGCCTTACTGGGGGGTAATTTGACCGATAAACTCATCTTT. Translation: CALGEPRVSVRALLGGNLTDKLIF.

In its sample, this clone was seen a few times. This DNA's translation and the protein TCRdb lists, from a much larger clone, do not match at residue 7, likely due to a read error; the protein shown is translated from the DNA. J is TRDJ1 and V is TRDV1; 10 bases match TRDD3. Losses at the gene ends were 5 bases for V and 0 bases for J; bases not matched to a gene: 27. The germline CDR1 and CDR2 sequences are TSWWSYY and QGS. This CDR3 has 23 amino acids. The CDR3 loop reads CALGMGERSTILGDIFHTDKLIF. CDR3 bases: TGTGCTCTTGGGATGGGTGAGAGATCTACGATTCTGGGGGATATTTTTCACACCGATAAACTCATCTTT.

Of note for this clone: A read error may be the cause here, since a much bigger clone is one base away. DNA of the CDR3: TGTGCTCTTGGGGAAGGGGTGGGGGATGCGAATGCGTATAAACTCATCTTT. It translates to CALGEGVGDANAYKLIF. The chain has TRDV1 and TRDJ1; 8 bases agree with TRDD3. This CDR3 is 17 amino acids long. The germline CDR1 and CDR2 sequences are TSWWSYY and QGS. The trim removed 2 bases at V and 6 bases at J, leaving 14 bases unmatched.

This clone has more than one count but fewer than ten. This likely reflects a read error, since a far larger clone is one base away. The sample holds other DNA sequences that translate to the same CDR3. The rearrangement links TRDV3 to TRDJ1; TRDD3 matches at 9 bases. No J gene is reported in TCRdb; it was inferred here by comparing the DNA with germline. CDR1 TVYSNPD and CDR2 GDNSRS come from the germline V gene (reference sequence). V gave up 4 bases and J gave up 6 bases; unmatched junction bases: 33. The CDR3 spans 21 residues. CDR3 bases: TGTGCCTCCTCTGGGGGTCCTAAAACCTACTGGGGGAGGATCCCGGAACATAAACTCATCTTT. This gives the protein CASSGGPKTYWGRIPEHKLIF.